The subject of this entry is one TCR beta chain. PCR involved 60 Vbeta and 13 Jbeta primers. The data were produced by immunoSEQ multiplex PCR, yet TCRdb's version contains in-frame clones alone and is incomplete. The profile covers 130,000 or so clones, with roughly 82% appearing a single time and around 3% taken by the ten largest. The sample comes from a study of cytomegalovirus exposure and HLA in healthy donors. Germline-derived CDR1 and CDR2 are MNHEY and SMNVEV (reference sequence). The length of the CDR3 is 13 residues. J lost 3 bases, V lost 2 bases, and 0 bases had no gene match. This receptor was obtained from a man aged 18 to 29 in good health and CMV-seropositive. The gene calls are TRBV27 and TRBJ1-2, with TRBD1 identical over 7 bases. The source material was PBMCs. The CDR3 bases are TGTGCCAGCAGTTTAGGGACAGACTATGGCTACACCTTC. It translates to CASSLGTDYGYTF.